The present T cell receptor beta chain was sequenced within a study of blood T cells in healthy people across ages. Study context: Template switching retrieved approximately one barcoded beta molecule for each two T cells. Study results and caveats: A strong correlation was found between TCR beta diversity and the percentage of naive T cells.

Then a second PCR, running about 6 to 12 cycles, was carried out with a sample-barcoded 5' primer and a J-beta primer mix. In TCRdb, the 5' RACE reads were re-called with MiXCR into one record per CDR3 protein. The table lists some 800,000 distinct CDR3 sequences, 44% of them singletons. The ends were cut back, 0 bases at V and 5 bases at J, with 19 bases in the middle. Germline V gene sequence: CDR1 LNHNV, CDR2 YYDKDF (reference sequence). The CDR3 length is 17 residues. Donors ranged from roughly 6 to 100 years old and were healthy Caucasians in Russia. This clonotype was recorded a few times. Its antigen remains unidentified.

This clonotype was obtained from a man aged 60 to 75 in good health. The specimen sequenced was blood. V and J are TRBV15 and TRBJ1-1; D may be TRBD1 (6 bases). The CDR3 here is CATSRDAPGAWRTEAFF. Here the CDR3 DNA reads TGTGCCACCAGCAGAGATGCTCCAGGGGCGTGGAGAACTGAAGCTTTCTTT.